This T cell receptor beta chain was obtained from a study of cytomegalovirus exposure and HLA in healthy donors. The study, taken as a whole, reports: It was assumed in the presence/absence analyses that sequencing depth was roughly uniform across donors. Most of the TCR beta V segments (in an earlier analysis) were productive either about 87% or about 30% of the time. The authors confirmed in vitro that a few CMV-associated chains were specific for CMV antigens. There was a cluster of highly shared sequence variants that was likely a sequencing artifact.

Germline CDR1 MNHEY, CDR2 SVGAGI. This CDR3 region has 16 residues. Trimming at V came to 2 bases and at J to 1 base, leaving 2 bases not matched to a gene. In its sample, this clone was seen a few times. Antigen specificity is unknown. 13 Jbeta primers and 60 Vbeta primers were used for the PCR. Clones were read by immunoSEQ multiplex PCR, and TCRdb kept only the in-frame ones, dropping some. The sample consists of fewer than 200,000 clones, roughly 80% of them appearing once. This chain joins TRBV6-5 and TRBJ2-2; 9 bases fit TRBD1. This TCR was recovered from a woman under 30 in good health and CMV-seronegative. Sequenced material: PBMCs. The CDR3 reads CASSYAGQGNTGELFF. The DNA of the CDR3 is TGTGCCAGCAGTTACGCGGGACAGGGGAACACCGGGGAGCTGTTTTTT.